One and the same sample provided the 5 T cell receptor beta chains below, sequenced in a study of blood T cells in healthy people across ages (dated by TCRdb to 2013 to 2016). The method behind the library was 5' RACE. Sequencing relied on an Illumina HiSeq 2500. A second roughly 6 to 12 cycle PCR used a sample-barcoded 5' primer and a J-beta primer mix. TCRdb trimmed public reads at Q25 via fastp, called clones via MiXCR and kept in-frame beta chains. Every distinct CDR3 protein forms one entry, paired with its most common genes and DNA. This sample is represented by approximately 850,000 distinct CDR3 sequences; more than 40% of them were singletons. The ten largest clones add up to roughly 19% of the sample. The sample was blood. These receptors were collected from a man in his sixties in good health.

V gene TRBV10-3 combines with J gene TRBJ1-4; D uncertain. Per the germline V gene, CDR1 is ENHRY and CDR2 is SYGVKD. The V end was cut by 0 bases, the J end by 6 bases, with 11 bases between. There are 15 residues in the CDR3. CDR3: CAISESGKRDEKLFF. The CDR3 bases are TGTGCCATCAGTGAGTCGGGCAAGCGGGATGAAAAACTGTTTTTT.

This clonotype was recorded a few times. The chain couples TRBV4-3 to TRBJ1-2, with TRBD1 as a possible D gene (6 bases). CDR3 size: 15 residues. The V and J ends lost 0 bases and 4 bases respectively, with 12 bases between them. Germline loops: CDR1 LGHNA, CDR2 YSLEER. The CDR3 nucleotides are TGCGCCAGCAGCCAAGATGGGGAAGGGGGCTATGGCTACACCTTC. Translating gives CASSQDGEGGYGYTF.

The chain couples TRBV30 to TRBJ1-6; D ambiguous. The CDR3 extends over 13 amino acids. V gave up 2 bases and J gave up 7 bases, with 9 bases separating them. The germline CDR1 and CDR2 sequences are GTSNPN and SVGIG (reference sequence). In DNA, the CDR3 is TGTGCCTGGAGTTTAGCGTTGAATTCACCCCTCCACTTT. This sequence encodes CAWSLALNSPLHF.

In regard to this clonotype: A read error may explain this, as a much larger clone is one base away. This rearrangement joins TRBV5-6 to TRBJ2-1; 10 bases are shared with TRBD2. The CDR3 consists of 15 residues. The germline V gene encodes CDR1 SGHDT and CDR2 YYEEEE. The CDR3 sequence: CTSSFTAGGHNEQFF. CDR3 coding DNA: TGTACCAGCAGCTTCACAGCGGGGGGGCACAATGAGCAGTTCTTC.

V gene TRBV28 combines with J gene TRBJ2-2; 12 nucleotides match TRBD2. Trimming removed 5 bases from V and 4 bases from J; junction bases left unmatched: 5. Germline V CDR1 and CDR2: MDHEN, SYDVKM. This CDR3 comprises 16 residues. Written as DNA, the CDR3 is TGTGCCAGCAGTAGCCTAGCGGGGGGGCCCACCGGGGAGCTGTTTTTT. Translated, it gives CASSSLAGGPTGELFF.